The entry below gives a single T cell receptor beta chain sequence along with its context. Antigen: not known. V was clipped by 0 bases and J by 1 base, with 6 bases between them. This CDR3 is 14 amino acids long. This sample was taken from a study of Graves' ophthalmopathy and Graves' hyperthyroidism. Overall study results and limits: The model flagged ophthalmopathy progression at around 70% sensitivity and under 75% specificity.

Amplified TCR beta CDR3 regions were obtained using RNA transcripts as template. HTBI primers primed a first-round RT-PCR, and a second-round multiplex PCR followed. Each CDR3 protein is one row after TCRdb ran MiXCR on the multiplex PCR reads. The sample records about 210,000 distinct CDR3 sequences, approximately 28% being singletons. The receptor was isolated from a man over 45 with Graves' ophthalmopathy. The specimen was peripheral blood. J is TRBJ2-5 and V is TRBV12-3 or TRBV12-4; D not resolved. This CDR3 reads CASSLASTQETQYF. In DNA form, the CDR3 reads TGTGCCAGCAGTTTAGCTAGTACCCAAGAGACCCAGTACTTC.